This T cell receptor beta chain was observed in a study of T cell responses to AZD1222 COVID-19 vaccine. Here immunoSEQ multiplex PCR was the method, and the copy in TCRdb shows in-frame clones only, minus some. The data show tens of thousands of clones, 85% to 90% seen once. This CDR3 region has 14 residues. The ends lost 0 bases at V and 3 bases at J; junction bases unmatched: 2. Germline V gene sequence: CDR1 MNHEY, CDR2 SVGAGI. The chain couples TRBV6-5 to TRBJ2-7; 7 positions agree with TRBD1. The receptor was isolated from an adult in good health. Sequencing was performed on peripheral blood, taken on day 0 of MenACWY control vaccination. Here the CDR3 DNA reads TGTGCCAGCAGTTACTCGAGACAGGGCTACGAGCAGTACTTC. This gives the protein CASSYSRQGYEQYF.